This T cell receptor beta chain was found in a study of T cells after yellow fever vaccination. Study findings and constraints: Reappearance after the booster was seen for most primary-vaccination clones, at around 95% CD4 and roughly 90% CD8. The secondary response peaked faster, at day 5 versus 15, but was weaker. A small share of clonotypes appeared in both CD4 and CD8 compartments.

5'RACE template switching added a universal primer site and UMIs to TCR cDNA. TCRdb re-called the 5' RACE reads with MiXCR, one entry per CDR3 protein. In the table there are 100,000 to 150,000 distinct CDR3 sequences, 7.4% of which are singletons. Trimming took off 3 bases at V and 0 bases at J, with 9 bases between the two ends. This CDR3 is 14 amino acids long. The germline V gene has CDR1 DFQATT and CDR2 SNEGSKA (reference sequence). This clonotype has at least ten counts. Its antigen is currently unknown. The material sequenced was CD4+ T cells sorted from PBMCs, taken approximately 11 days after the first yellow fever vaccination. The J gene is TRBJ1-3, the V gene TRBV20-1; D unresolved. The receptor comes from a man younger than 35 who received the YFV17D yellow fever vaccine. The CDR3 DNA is TGCAGTGCTAGGCCCCAGAGCTCTGGAAACACCATATATTTT. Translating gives CSARPQSSGNTIYF.